This T cell receptor beta chain was identified during a study of blood T cell repertoires in COVID-19 (dated by TCRdb to about 2020). Study-wide context: The collaborator samples originated in the United States, Italy and Spain and spanned the acute and convalescent phases of COVID-19. The prospective study material was composed of cDNA or gDNA derived from T cells, B-cell-depleted T cells, or PBMCs. Deeply sampled blood TCRbeta repertoires from subjects exposed to, actively infected with, or recovered from COVID-19 were included in the dataset. A freely available public database, intended as a resource for researchers studying the immune response to SARS-CoV-2, is where the repertoires were released. Samples were obtained from the ongoing ImmuneRACE study (first 160 participants) and from some 1,200 subjects provided by 6 global collaborators. The sample metadata nearly always contained a de-identified subject ID, COVID-19 status, age in years and sex. Where HLA class I and class II types were available, the types were taken from metadata supplied by the sample provider, not from assay-based typing. General conclusions and limits of the study: How much clinical and demographic metadata was included differed by source and by participant, and the metadata was provided uncurated.

At one collaborating source in Seattle, patients were enrolled during active infection and were followed longitudinally through the course of disease. Each collaborating institution followed its own protocols to collect whole blood in K2EDTA tubes. For TCRbeta analysis, collaborator samples were shipped as frozen whole blood, as isolated PBMCs, or as DNA extracted from either sample type. Including the terminal cysteine and phenylalanine, the CDR3 comprises 16 residues. The read is trimmed to its CDR3 DNA, 48 bases read in frame from base 1. CDR1 and CDR2 are read off the germline V gene as MGHRA and YSYEKL. V was cut back by 0 bases and J by 4 bases, leaving a gap of 14 bases between them. About this clone itself: Its cognate antigen has yet to be identified. Base qualities were left out, and no much larger clone turns up one base away.

The immunoSEQ Assay, a bias-controlled multiplex PCR, was used to amplify TCRbeta CDR3 regions from genomic DNA. Per the authors' processing: Within the assay, amplification of reference gene primers was used to estimate how many nucleated cells each sample contained. To quantify the absolute abundance of each unique TCRbeta CDR3 rearrangement, sequence reads were collapsed and filtered. For each sample, productive Simpson clonality was calculated as the square root of Simpson's diversity index across productive rearrangements. TCRdb took this table from immuneACCESS and kept in-frame rearrangements with V and J called. Such tables lack part of the clones; where checked against another copy, unresolved V genes explain under half of the gap, and the rest is unexplained. V, J and clone size are those of that table, while D and trimming were read from the DNA. Here the sample has 300,000 to 350,000 clones; about 87% occur a single time. The ten biggest clones cover approximately 9.4% of the sample.

The chain is assembled from TRBV4-1 and TRBJ2-3; the D gene cannot be resolved reliably. The source is a man aged 25-45 years with COVID-19, enrolled during active disease. Sequenced material: peripheral blood. The CDR3 reads CASSQETSPSADTQYF. The bases read TGCGCCAGCAGCCAAGAGACGTCACCGAGCGCAGATACGCAGTATTTT.